The TCR beta chain under discussion was sequenced for a study of HIV-infected patients and healthy controls. The CDR3 consists of 16 residues. V dropped 0 bases and J dropped 1; count of bases not matched to a gene: 1. Germline CDR1 is MNHEY and CDR2 is SVGAGI. This clonotype was seen at least ten times. TCRdb re-called the 5' RACE reads through MiXCR, storing one row per CDR3 protein. Here the sample spans 50,000 to 80,000 distinct CDR3 sequences, roughly 21% being singletons. Sequenced sample: CD4+ T cells from blood. The chain links TRBV6-5 to TRBJ2-4; 9 nucleotides agree with TRBD2. This TCR came from a human donor in good health. This chain's CDR3 is CASSYSLAGAKNIQYF. CDR3 DNA: TGTGCCAGCAGTTACTCCCTAGCGGGGGCCAAAAACATTCAGTACTTC.